Following are 4 T cell receptor beta chains from one sample sequenced in a study of T cells in Graves' hyperthyroidism and ophthalmopathy. TCR beta CDR3 regions were amplified from RNA transcripts. Using the HTBI primer set, a first-round RT-PCR was run on the TCR CDR3. TCRdb independently ran MiXCR on the multiplex PCR reads; one entry per CDR3 protein. The sample holds 500,000 to 750,000 distinct CDR3 sequences, 13% to 15% seen once. Sequencing input: blood. These receptors originate from a woman between 18 and 29 years old with Graves' ophthalmopathy.

This clonotype was counted at least ten times. CDR3 amino acids: CASSQVEGRLLSTEAFF. CDR3 coding DNA: TGCGCCAGCAGCCAAGTCGAGGGTAGATTGTTGAGCACTGAAGCTTTCTTT. The chain couples TRBV4-3 to TRBJ1-1; D is unclear. Germline V gene data show CDR1 as LGHNA and CDR2 as YSLEER. V lost 1 base, J lost 4 bases, and 19 bases lay in between. The CDR3 contains 17 residues.

The V gene is TRBV4-1, the J gene TRBJ1-1, with D maybe TRBD1 (6 bases). CDR1 is MGHRA, CDR2 YSYEKL, per germline. Trimming pared 0 bases from V and 3 bases from J, leaving 14 bases between. The CDR3 is 16 residues long. The CDR3 DNA follows: TGCGCCAGCAGCCAAGATCGCCAGGGGCGAGACACTGAAGCTTTCTTT. It yields the protein CASSQDRQGRDTEAFF.

This clonotype was recorded many times. J is TRBJ1-5 and V is TRBV2, with unresolved D. The germline V gene has CDR1 SNHLY and CDR2 FYNNEI. Trimming removed 7 bases from V and 3 bases from J, with 10 bases in between. The CDR3 is 13 amino acids. The CDR3 DNA sequence: TGTGCCAGCACCCAGGACCCCAATCAGCCCCAGCATTTT. Its translation is CASTQDPNQPQHF.

This chain joins TRBV6-2 or TRBV6-3 and TRBJ1-5; D uncertain. The V end lost 7 bases, the J end lost 7 bases, and 17 bases lay between the germline ends. The CDR3 spans 14 residues. CDR1 is MNHEY and CDR2 is SVGEGT in the germline V gene. In DNA form, the CDR3 reads TGTGCCAGCAACGAGCAGGAGGTAAGGCAGCCCCAGCATTTT. It specifies CASNEQEVRQPQHF.